This entry lists 21 T cell receptor beta chains sequenced from one sample in a study of cytomegalovirus exposure and HLA in healthy donors (dated by TCRdb to the late 2010s). The library was produced with the immunoSEQ multiplex PCR assay. For the multiplex PCR, a mixture combining 60 forward primers for TCR Vbeta segments and 13 reverse primers for TCR Jbeta segments was used. TCRdb obtained this table from immuneACCESS and retained in-frame rearrangements with V and J assigned. These tables miss some clones; where compared with another copy, unresolved V genes account for less than half of the shortfall, and the remainder is unexplained. The sample table records 150,000 to 200,000 clones; 80% of these occur just once. Clones ranked in the top ten supply around 7.2% of the sample. The sample taken for sequencing was PBMCs. The receptors come from a man aged 25 to 40 in good health and CMV-seropositive.

The genes are TRBV7-3 and TRBJ1-1; a weak D match, TRBD1 (5 bases). The CDR3 extends over 15 amino acids. V was shortened by 4 bases and J by 5 bases, with 17 bases between the two germline ends. The germline gives CDR1 SGHTA, CDR2 FQGTGA. CDR3 sequence (DNA): TGTGCCAGCAGCTCTAGGGCGGGGGATGTGACTGAAGCTTTCTTT. It codes for CASSSRAGDVTEAFF.

The chain couples TRBV5-1 to TRBJ2-5, with D maybe TRBD2 (6 bases). The closer fit of TRBJ2-7 to the DNA end suggests the J call may be wrong. Germline assignment: CDR1 SGHRS and CDR2 YFSETQ. The CDR3 totals 15 residues. The CDR3 loop reads CASSRGWGSAYEQYF. DNA for the CDR3: TGCGCCAGCAGCCGGGGGTGGGGGTCCGCCTACGAGCAGTACTTC.

The chain uses TRBV4-2 and TRBJ2-2; TRBD2 agrees at 14 bases. CDR3 length: 17 amino acids. Unmatched junction bases numbered 6, after V lost 2 bases and J lost 7 bases. The germline V gene has CDR1 LGHNA and CDR2 YNFKEQ. CDR3 sequence reads: CASSQRGLAGDIGELFF. For the CDR3, the DNA is TGTGCCAGCAGCCAACGGGGACTAGCGGGAGATATCGGGGAGCTGTTTTTT.

The CDR3 protein is CASSQDKGLRSVDTQYF. CDR3 nucleotide sequence: TGTGCCAGCAGCCAAGATAAAGGACTGAGGAGCGTCGATACGCAGTATTTT. V usage is TRBV4-2 and J usage is TRBJ2-3; tentatively, D is TRBD2 (5 bases). In germline, CDR1 is LGHNA, CDR2 YNFKEQ. CDR3 length: 17 residues. V was trimmed by 0 bases and J by 6 bases, leaving 19 bases between them.

The CDR3 reads CASSLKPTGTGLNGYTF. Here the CDR3 DNA reads TGTGCCAGCAGTCTAAAACCTACCGGGACAGGGCTAAATGGCTACACCTTC. The J gene is TRBJ1-2, the V gene TRBV27; 9 positions match TRBD1. Unmatched junction bases numbered 16, after V lost 5 bases and J lost 6 bases. This CDR3 is 17 amino acids long. The V gene's germline CDR1 is MNHEY and CDR2 SMNVEV (reference sequence).

V is TRBV11-2 and J is TRBJ2-1; D perhaps matches TRBD1 (6 bases). Germline V CDR1 and CDR2: SGHAT, FQNNGV. The CDR3 loop spans 15 amino acids. Trimming stripped 5 bases from V and 3 bases from J, with 14 bases between. The CDR3 nucleotides are TGTGCCAGCAGCCTCCGACAGGCTGTCTACAATGAGCAGTTCTTC. This translates into CASSLRQAVYNEQFF.

This clone was seen just once. The chain links TRBV9 to TRBJ2-5, with 9 bases lining up with TRBD2. The J segment lost 2 bases and the V segment lost 0 bases, leaving 14 bases of the junction unmatched. The CDR3 extends over 19 amino acids. Germline-derived CDR1 and CDR2 are SGDLS and YYNGEE. CDR3 in amino acids: CASSVATLRLAGTQETQYF. The CDR3 DNA is TGTGCCAGCAGCGTAGCTACACTGAGGCTAGCGGGGACTCAAGAGACCCAGTACTTC. The full variable domain, completed using reference TRBV9 and TRBJ2-5, is DSGVTQTPKHLITATGQRVTLRCSPRSGDLSVYWYQQSLDQGLQFLIQYYNGEERAKGNILERFSAQQFPDLHSELNLSSLELGDSALYFCASSVATLRLAGTQETQYFGPGTRLLVL.

This chain joins TRBV18 and TRBJ1-1; perhaps TRBD1 as D (6 bases). The germline V and J ends were trimmed by 2 bases and 3 bases, with 10 bases remaining between them. The CDR3 sequence is 14 residues long. In germline, CDR1 is KGHSH, CDR2 LQKENI. The CDR3 DNA reads as TGTGCCAGCTCACCATCACAGGGCCACACTGAAGCTTTCTTT. Its protein product is CASSPSQGHTEAFF.

The chain recombines TRBV6-1 with TRBJ2-3; 9 bases match TRBD2. The germline V gene encodes CDR1 MNHNS and CDR2 SASEGT. The trim removed 7 bases at V and 9 bases at J, leaving 14 bases unmatched. The CDR3 is 15 residues long. DNA of the CDR3: TGTGCCAGCATGAAGGGGCGGCGGGAGGGCGCAACGCAGTATTTT. Protein: CASMKGRREGATQYF.

V is TRBV6-1 and J is TRBJ2-2, with 7 bases identical to TRBD2. J was trimmed by 7 bases and V by 0 bases; bases with no gene match: 5. This CDR3 region has 15 residues. The germline V gene has CDR1 MNHNS and CDR2 SASEGT. CDR3 in DNA: TGTGCCAGCAGTGAAGCGCTGAAGCGGGGCGGGGAGCTGTTTTTT. Amino acid sequence: CASSEALKRGGELFF.

This chain connects TRBV13 to TRBJ1-5; D is ambiguous. The germline V gene encodes CDR1 PRHDT and CDR2 FYEKMQ (reference sequence). Trimming stripped 4 bases from V and 6 bases from J, with 13 bases between. This CDR3 contains 14 residues. Written as DNA, the CDR3 is TGTGCCAGCAGCTCCCGAGAGGGTGGTCAGCCCCAGCATTTT. Encoded protein: CASSSREGGQPQHF.

The gene calls are TRBV13 and TRBJ2-1; 8 bases align to TRBD1. The CDR3 consists of 15 residues. Germline loops: CDR1 PRHDT, CDR2 FYEKMQ (reference sequence). V dropped 5 bases and J dropped 5; count of bases not matched to a gene: 8. The CDR3 nucleotides read TGTGCCAGCAGCAACGGACAGGGAAGGAACAATGAGCAGTTCTTC. This gives the protein CASSNGQGRNNEQFF.

The V and J genes are TRBV27 and TRBJ2-7, with 8 bases lining up with TRBD1. CDR1 and CDR2 from the germline V gene are MNHEY and SMNVEV (reference sequence). CDR3 length: 14 residues. V gave up 2 bases and J gave up 1 base; unmatched junction bases: 1. The CDR3 spells CASSLDRGSYEQYF. The CDR3 DNA sequence: TGTGCCAGCAGTTTAGACAGGGGATCCTACGAGCAGTACTTC.

J is TRBJ2-2 and V is TRBV9; D not certain. CDR3 length equals 13 residues. Germline lookup yields CDR1 SGDLS and CDR2 YYNGEE. Trimming pared 3 bases from V and 8 bases from J, leaving 11 bases between. CDR3 protein: CASSGNGVGELFF. In DNA, the CDR3 is TGTGCCAGCAGCGGGAATGGAGTTGGGGAGCTGTTTTTT.

Concerning this clone itself: A read error may account for a junction end that differs from germline. The genes are TRBV15 and TRBJ1-2; TRBD1 matches at 7 bases. CDR1 is LNHNV and CDR2 is YYDKDF in the germline V gene (reference sequence). The CDR3 contains 15 residues. The CDR3 bases are TGTGCCACCAGCAGAGTCCCTGACAGGGATTATGCCTACACCTTC. Amino acid sequence: CATSRVPDRDYAYTF. The full variable domain, rest sourced from reference TRBV15 and TRBJ1-2, is DAMVIQNPRYQVTQFGKPVTLSCSQTLNHNVMYWYQQKSSQAPKLLFHYYDKDFNNEADTPDNFQSRRPNTSFCFLDIRSPGLGDTAMYLCATSRVPDRDYAYTFGSGTRLTVV.

V usage is TRBV27 and J usage is TRBJ2-3, with 8 bases identical to TRBD1. This CDR3 has 15 amino acids. V was clipped by 6 bases and J by 1 base; unmatched bases: 6. Germline CDR1 is MNHEY and CDR2 is SMNVEV (reference sequence). The chain's CDR3 is CASSLEQGGTDTQYF. DNA of the CDR3: TGTGCCAGCAGCCTAGAACAGGGGGGCACAGATACGCAGTATTTT.

There are a few counts of this clone. This chain connects TRBV5-1 to TRBJ2-2; TRBD1 matches at 10 bases. The CDR3 spans 16 residues. Germline values: CDR1 SGHRS, CDR2 YFSETQ. The V gene end was trimmed by 0 bases and the J gene end by 4 bases; junction bases not matched to a gene: 3. CDR3 region: CASSLGGQGVTGELFF. The CDR3 region has the DNA TGCGCCAGCAGCTTGGGAGGACAGGGGGTCACCGGGGAGCTGTTTTTT.

The gene calls are TRBV6-1 and TRBJ2-3; TRBD1 is a possible D gene (6 bases). The CDR3 consists of 15 residues. The ends were cut back, 3 bases at V and 10 bases at J, with 20 bases in the middle. Per germline, CDR1 MNHNS and CDR2 SASEGT. CDR3 sequence reads: CASSEALGGLLAQYF. Written as DNA, the CDR3 is TGTGCCAGCAGTGAGGCTTTAGGGGGTTTACTAGCGCAGTATTTT.

The chain is built from TRBV11-3 and TRBJ1-1, with D hard to call. CDR1 and CDR2 (germline): SGHNT, YENEEA. With 5 bases removed from V and 1 base from J, the gap between germline ends came to 11 bases. This CDR3 has 14 amino acids. CDR3 nucleotide sequence: TGTGCCAGCAGCATCAAACTCGGGAACACTGAAGCTTTCTTT. Its translation is CASSIKLGNTEAFF.

This clone was found once. The chain has TRBV2 and TRBJ1-4; a possible D gene is TRBD1 (6 bases). Trimming shortened V by 4 bases and J by 0 bases, and 9 bases separated the two germline ends. The CDR3 has 15 amino acids. Germline CDR1 is SNHLY and CDR2 is FYNNEI. CDR3: CASSAGATTNEKLFF. The DNA of the CDR3 is TGTGCCAGCAGTGCAGGGGCAACAACTAATGAAAAACTGTTTTTT.

This sequence joins TRBV14 and TRBJ1-2; D unclear. The CDR3 covers 16 residues. Germline assignment: CDR1 SGHDN and CDR2 FVKESK. Trimming took 1 base from V and 0 from J, leaving 12 bases between them. The CDR3 here is CASSQVRSASNYGYTF. DNA of the CDR3: TGTGCCAGCAGCCAAGTGAGAAGCGCTTCTAACTATGGCTACACCTTC.